The rows below give T cell receptor beta chains drawn from one sample of a study of spatial heterogeneity in lung cancer. TCRdb passed the 5' RACE reads through MiXCR, listing each CDR3 protein once. Of tens of thousands of distinct CDR3 sequences listed, 15% to 25% are singletons. The sequences come from PBMCs, collected at surgery. The receptors come from a male donor with early-stage non-small cell lung cancer. Each CDR3 is given with its conserved first and last residue. D genes are given only for firm matches. Clone size is given for some rows only: seen once, a few or many times, or a class if the clone is expanded.

j_gene: TRBJ2-5; abundance: .; d_gene: TRBD1; v_gene: TRBV20-1; CDR3nt: TGCAGTGCCCCGGGGACAGGGAGAGAGACCCAGTACTTC; CDR3aa: CSAPGTGRETQYF
j_gene: TRBJ2-4; abundance: .; d_gene: .; v_gene: TRBV12-3/TRBV12-4; CDR3nt: TGTGCCAGCAGTTTTGGGCAGGGCGGAAACATTCAGTACTTC; CDR3aa: CASSFGQGGNIQYF
j_gene: TRBJ2-7; abundance: .; d_gene: TRBD2; v_gene: TRBV7-8; CDR3nt: TGTGCCAGCAGGGTCGGGACTAACACATTCTACGAGCAGTACTTC; CDR3aa: CASRVGTNTFYEQYF
j_gene: TRBJ2-7; abundance: medium-sized; d_gene: TRBD1; v_gene: TRBV7-2; CDR3nt: TGTGCCAGCAGCCCAAGGACAGGGAGGTACGACGAGCAGTACTTC; CDR3aa: CASSPRTGRYDEQYF
j_gene: TRBJ2-7; abundance: .; d_gene: .; v_gene: TRBV27; CDR3nt: TGTGCCAGCAGTTTAAGGGACACTCCCTACGAGCAGTACTTC; CDR3aa: CASSLRDTPYEQYF
j_gene: TRBJ1-5; abundance: many; d_gene: .; v_gene: TRBV29-1; CDR3nt: TGCAGCGCCGGAGACGGCGGAAATAGCAATCAGCCCCAGCATTTT; CDR3aa: CSAGDGGNSNQPQHF
j_gene: TRBJ2-3; abundance: few; d_gene: TRBD1; v_gene: TRBV5-1; CDR3nt: TGCGCCAGCACCACAGATGGACAGGGAGGCACAGATACGCAGTATTTT; CDR3aa: CASTTDGQGGTDTQYF
j_gene: TRBJ2-7; abundance: .; d_gene: .; v_gene: TRBV7-2; CDR3nt: TGTGCCAGCAGCCCCCGGGCCGGGACTTTTTCTGGCGAGCAGTACTTC; CDR3aa: CASSPRAGTFSGEQYF
j_gene: TRBJ2-6; abundance: .; d_gene: .; v_gene: TRBV7-9; CDR3nt: TGTGCCAGCAGTGATAACTCTGGGGCCAACGTCCTGACTTTC; CDR3aa: CASSDNSGANVLTF
j_gene: TRBJ2-5; abundance: .; d_gene: TRBD1; v_gene: TRBV3-1; CDR3nt: TGTGCCAGCAGCCAAGTCCCAGGGGGCCAAGAGACCCAGTACTTC; CDR3aa: CASSQVPGGQETQYF
j_gene: TRBJ2-3; abundance: .; d_gene: .; v_gene: TRBV20-1; CDR3nt: TGCAGTGGTCAGAAGCGGGATACGCAGTATTTT; CDR3aa: CSGQKRDTQYF
j_gene: TRBJ2-1; abundance: many; d_gene: .; v_gene: TRBV29-1; CDR3nt: TGCAGCGTGATTGTCAGAAGTCATGAGCAGTTCTTC; CDR3aa: CSVIVRSHEQFF
j_gene: TRBJ1-1; abundance: .; d_gene: .; v_gene: TRBV20-1; CDR3nt: TGCAGTGCTATCCCGGACGAGTTCACTGAAGCTTTCTTT; CDR3aa: CSAIPDEFTEAFF
j_gene: TRBJ1-1; abundance: once; d_gene: .; v_gene: TRBV29-1; CDR3nt: TGCAGCGGCGGACTTTTGAACACTGAAGCTTTCTTT; CDR3aa: CSGGLLNTEAFF
j_gene: TRBJ2-3; abundance: .; d_gene: .; v_gene: TRBV24-1; CDR3nt: TGTGCCACCAGTGATTTATCGGGGACAGATACGCAGTATTTT; CDR3aa: CATSDLSGTDTQYF
j_gene: TRBJ1-1; abundance: .; d_gene: .; v_gene: TRBV27; CDR3nt: TGTGCCAGCAGTACGACAGGGAACACTGAAGCTTTCTTT; CDR3aa: CASSTTGNTEAFF
j_gene: TRBJ1-2; abundance: .; d_gene: .; v_gene: TRBV20-1; CDR3nt: TGCAGTGCTAGGCGGGGAAACTATGGCTACACCTTC; CDR3aa: CSARRGNYGYTF
j_gene: TRBJ2-1; abundance: .; d_gene: .; v_gene: TRBV30; CDR3nt: TGTGCCTGGAGTGGAAACAGGGCCAATGAGCAGTTCTTC; CDR3aa: CAWSGNRANEQFF
j_gene: TRBJ1-1; abundance: many; d_gene: .; v_gene: TRBV2; CDR3nt: TGTGCGTCGTCTCGGGGGCTGAACACTGAAGCTTTCTTT; CDR3aa: CASSRGLNTEAFF
j_gene: TRBJ2-7; abundance: few; d_gene: .; v_gene: TRBV5-1; CDR3nt: TGCGCCAGCAGTTTGGGGGACACCGACCTCTACGAGCAGTACTTC; CDR3aa: CASSLGDTDLYEQYF
j_gene: TRBJ2-5; abundance: .; d_gene: .; v_gene: TRBV10-3; CDR3nt: TGTGCCATCAGAGAAGTAGGGGTCGAGACCCAGTACTTC; CDR3aa: CAIREVGVETQYF
j_gene: TRBJ2-6; abundance: many; d_gene: .; v_gene: TRBV5-1; CDR3nt: TGCGCCAGCAGCCCCCAAGTGGGCGGAAGGGCCAACGTCCTGACTTTC; CDR3aa: CASSPQVGGRANVLTF
j_gene: TRBJ2-5; abundance: .; d_gene: .; v_gene: TRBV11-3; CDR3nt: TGTGCCAGCAGCTTGGATGGATCCGCCCATGAGACCCAGTACTTC; CDR3aa: CASSLDGSAHETQYF
j_gene: TRBJ2-5; abundance: many; d_gene: .; v_gene: TRBV20-1; CDR3nt: TGCAGTGCCAGGTCCTCGGGGGAGACCCAGTACTTC; CDR3aa: CSARSSGETQYF
j_gene: TRBJ2-5; abundance: .; d_gene: TRBD1; v_gene: TRBV2; CDR3nt: TGTGCCAGCGGCACTTCCCTGGGACAGGGTGGAGAGACCCAGTACTTC; CDR3aa: CASGTSLGQGGETQYF
j_gene: TRBJ1-4; abundance: many; d_gene: .; v_gene: TRBV6-5; CDR3nt: TGTGCCAGCGGGGGGAATAATGAAAAACTGTTTTTT; CDR3aa: CASGGNNEKLFF
j_gene: TRBJ2-6; abundance: few; d_gene: .; v_gene: TRBV11-2; CDR3nt: TGTGCCAGCAGCAGGGATAATGGGGCCAACGTCCTGACTTTC; CDR3aa: CASSRDNGANVLTF
j_gene: TRBJ1-1; abundance: .; d_gene: TRBD1; v_gene: TRBV27; CDR3nt: TGTGCCAGCAGGCCCCAGGGGGGGATAGGAACTGAAGCTTTCTTT; CDR3aa: CASRPQGGIGTEAFF
j_gene: TRBJ1-6; abundance: few; d_gene: .; v_gene: TRBV5-8; CDR3nt: TGTGCCAGCAGTGCATCCGGGACATCTTTTTCACCCCTCCACTTT; CDR3aa: CASSASGTSFSPLHF
j_gene: TRBJ2-7; abundance: .; d_gene: .; v_gene: TRBV4-3; CDR3nt: TGCGCCAGCAGCCAGACACAGGGTTTAGGCGAGCAGTACTTC; CDR3aa: CASSQTQGLGEQYF
j_gene: TRBJ2-2; abundance: .; d_gene: TRBD2; v_gene: TRBV9; CDR3nt: TGTGCCAGCAGCGTTAGCGGGAAGGTAACCGGGGAGCTGTTTTTT; CDR3aa: CASSVSGKVTGELFF
j_gene: TRBJ2-5; abundance: .; d_gene: TRBD2; v_gene: TRBV3-1; CDR3nt: TGTGCCAGCGGTCCCCCTCGGGGGGGCGTAGAGACCCAGTACTTC; CDR3aa: CASGPPRGGVETQYF
j_gene: TRBJ2-1; abundance: .; d_gene: TRBD2; v_gene: TRBV19; CDR3nt: TGTGCCAGTAGTACTAGCGGGGGGGCGTCGAATGAGCAGTTCTTC; CDR3aa: CASSTSGGASNEQFF
j_gene: TRBJ1-1; abundance: .; d_gene: .; v_gene: TRBV4-2; CDR3nt: TGTGCCAGCAGCCGCTCGCATGAGGCTTTCTTT; CDR3aa: CASSRSHEAFF
j_gene: TRBJ2-3; abundance: .; d_gene: TRBD2; v_gene: TRBV28; CDR3nt: TGTGCCATCTTAGCGGGAACCACAGATACGCAGTATTTT; CDR3aa: CAILAGTTDTQYF
j_gene: TRBJ2-3; abundance: .; d_gene: TRBD1; v_gene: TRBV24-1; CDR3nt: TGTGCCACGGGGACAGCAAACACAGATACGCAGTATTTT; CDR3aa: CATGTANTDTQYF
j_gene: TRBJ2-5; abundance: many; d_gene: .; v_gene: TRBV5-1; CDR3nt: TGCGCCAGCAATCTGGCAGAGACCCAGTACTTC; CDR3aa: CASNLAETQYF
j_gene: TRBJ2-1; abundance: few; d_gene: .; v_gene: TRBV5-4; CDR3nt: TGTGCCAGCAGCTTGGTGGGAGCTCATAACAATGAGCAGTTCTTC; CDR3aa: CASSLVGAHNNEQFF
j_gene: TRBJ2-7; abundance: .; d_gene: .; v_gene: TRBV7-6; CDR3nt: TGTGCCAGCAGCATAGACTTCTCCTCCTACGAGCAGTACTTC; CDR3aa: CASSIDFSSYEQYF
j_gene: TRBJ1-6; abundance: few; d_gene: .; v_gene: TRBV5-5; CDR3nt: TGTGCCAGCAGACTCGGGAGGGCTGATAATTCACCCCTCCACTTT; CDR3aa: CASRLGRADNSPLHF
j_gene: TRBJ1-1; abundance: .; d_gene: .; v_gene: TRBV5-1; CDR3nt: TGCGCCAGCAGCCCGGGCCCTAACACTGAAGCTTTCTTT; CDR3aa: CASSPGPNTEAFF
j_gene: TRBJ2-7; abundance: many; d_gene: .; v_gene: TRBV20-1; CDR3nt: TGCAGTGCTAGAGGACCGACAGAATACGAGCAGTACTTC; CDR3aa: CSARGPTEYEQYF
j_gene: TRBJ2-7; abundance: many; d_gene: .; v_gene: TRBV29-1; CDR3nt: TGCAGCGTTGGGGATCCGCTACCCCCATACGAGCAGTACTTC; CDR3aa: CSVGDPLPPYEQYF
j_gene: TRBJ1-5; abundance: few; d_gene: .; v_gene: TRBV6-6; CDR3nt: TGTGCCAGCAGTAAAGGTAAAGATAGCAATCAGCCCCAGCATTTT; CDR3aa: CASSKGKDSNQPQHF
j_gene: TRBJ2-6; abundance: .; d_gene: .; v_gene: TRBV7-9; CDR3nt: TGTGCCAGCAGCTTAGTTTTCAGGACTGGGGCCAACGTCCTGACTTTC; CDR3aa: CASSLVFRTGANVLTF
j_gene: TRBJ2-1; abundance: .; d_gene: .; v_gene: TRBV20-1; CDR3nt: TGCAGTGCTGGGGGCGCAGCAGGCAATGAGCAGTTCTTC; CDR3aa: CSAGGAAGNEQFF
j_gene: TRBJ2-1; abundance: .; d_gene: TRBD2; v_gene: TRBV12-3/TRBV12-4; CDR3nt: TGTGCCAGCACTACTAGCGGGAGGGCCTACAATGAGCAGTTCTTC; CDR3aa: CASTTSGRAYNEQFF
j_gene: TRBJ2-1; abundance: few; d_gene: .; v_gene: TRBV5-1; CDR3nt: TGCGCCAGCAGCCAACCCCAGATGGATGAGCAGTTCTTC; CDR3aa: CASSQPQMDEQFF
j_gene: TRBJ1-5; abundance: .; d_gene: TRBD1; v_gene: TRBV19; CDR3nt: TGTGCCAGTAGTACCGGGACAGGGGGAGGTCAGCCCCAGCATTTT; CDR3aa: CASSTGTGGGQPQHF
j_gene: TRBJ2-5; abundance: few; d_gene: .; v_gene: TRBV5-1; CDR3nt: TGCGCCAGCAGCTTGGAGTCCGGGATAATAGAGACCCAGTACTTC; CDR3aa: CASSLESGIIETQYF
j_gene: TRBJ2-7; abundance: .; d_gene: TRBD2; v_gene: TRBV28; CDR3nt: TGTGCCAGCAAGGGCGGGGGGAGCTCCTACGAGCAGTACTTC; CDR3aa: CASKGGGSSYEQYF
j_gene: TRBJ1-1; abundance: few; d_gene: .; v_gene: TRBV12-3/TRBV12-4; CDR3nt: TGTGCCAGCAGTCCACTGAACACTGAAGCTTTCTTT; CDR3aa: CASSPLNTEAFF
j_gene: TRBJ2-1; abundance: few; d_gene: .; v_gene: TRBV5-1; CDR3nt: TGCGCCAGCAGCCACTACAATGAGCAGTTCTTC; CDR3aa: CASSHYNEQFF
j_gene: TRBJ2-1; abundance: .; d_gene: .; v_gene: TRBV11-1; CDR3nt: TGTGCCAGCAGCCCGGACTCCAACAATGAGCAGTTCTTC; CDR3aa: CASSPDSNNEQFF
j_gene: TRBJ2-4; abundance: few; d_gene: TRBD2; v_gene: TRBV5-1; CDR3nt: TGCGCCAGCAGCTTGTCAGGGAGGGTAGCCAAAAACATTCAGTACTTC; CDR3aa: CASSLSGRVAKNIQYF